This passage covers 8 T cell receptor beta chains from one sample sequenced in a study of cytomegalovirus exposure and HLA in healthy donors. Method: immunoSEQ multiplex PCR; TCRdb's copy keeps in-frame clones and lacks some. Of roughly 120,000 clones in the sample, approximately 81% are singletons; the top ten hold under 2.5%. Sequencing was performed on PBMCs. All receptors derive from a woman under 40 in good health and CMV-seronegative.

The V gene is TRBV11-2, the J gene TRBJ2-2; unclear D gene. The V gene's germline CDR1 is SGHAT and CDR2 FQNNGV. This CDR3 is 13 amino acids long. Trimming took 0 bases from V and 7 from J, leaving 6 bases between them. CDR3 nucleotide sequence: TGTGCCAGCAGCTTAGAGGGCTACGGGGAGCTGTTTTTT. The encoded protein is CASSLEGYGELFF.

This chain uses TRBV27 with TRBJ2-7, with TRBD1 identical over 9 bases. The CDR3 is made up of 15 amino acids. CDR1 and CDR2 from the germline V gene are MNHEY and SMNVEV (reference sequence). V lost 7 bases and J lost 2; bases outside the gene matches: 9. For the CDR3, the DNA is TGTGCCAGCACTCCTTCGTGGACAGGGGCCTACGAGCAGTACTTC. Amino acids: CASTPSWTGAYEQYF.

This chain connects TRBV11-3 to TRBJ2-7, with D unclear. With 5 bases removed from V and 4 bases from J, the gap between germline ends came to 12 bases. Germline V gene sequence: CDR1 SGHNT, CDR2 YENEEA. This CDR3 is 13 amino acids long. Written as DNA, the CDR3 is TGTGCCAGCAGCCCCTCCCCGGAGTACGAGCAGTACTTC. Protein product: CASSPSPEYEQYF.

This clone showed up just once. This rearrangement joins TRBV4-1 to TRBJ2-1; D is perhaps TRBD1 (6 bases). The CDR3 sequence is 19 residues long. In germline, CDR1 is MGHRA, CDR2 YSYEKL. The V end was cut by 0 bases, the J end by 0 bases, with 18 bases between. CDR3 sequence (DNA): TGCGCCAGCAGCCAAGAAGCTCAGGGGTCAGGGGTCTCCTACAATGAGCAGTTCTTC. Residues: CASSQEAQGSGVSYNEQFF.

This chain joins TRBV7-2 and TRBJ2-7; D is ambiguous. Germline CDR1 SGHTA, CDR2 FQGNSA. V lost 1 base and J 6 bases, leaving 16 bases between the germline ends. This CDR3 region has 15 residues. The CDR3 DNA is TGTGCCAGCAGCTTAGAAAGTGTCCCACGGAGCGAGCAGTACTTC. As protein: CASSLESVPRSEQYF. The complete variable domain, with remaining parts taken from reference TRBV7-2 and TRBJ2-7, reads GAGVSQSPSNKVTEKGKDVELRCDPISGHTALYWYRQSLGQGLEFLIYFQGNSAPDKSGLPSDRFSAERTGGSVSTLTIQRTQQEDSAVYLCASSLESVPRSEQYFGPGTRLTVT.

CDR3 residues: CSAEGGANVLTF. The CDR3 DNA reads TGCAGCGCCGAGGGTGGGGCCAACGTCCTGACTTTC. V is TRBV29-1 and J is TRBJ2-6; the D gene is possibly TRBD2 (5 bases). The CDR3 has 12 residues. The V gene lost 7 bases and the J gene lost 3 bases, with 7 bases spanning the gap. Germline CDR1 reads SQVTM; CDR2 reads ANQGSEA.

This clone was counted a few times. This chain links TRBV6-1 with TRBJ2-5; 8 bases match TRBD1. Trimming cost V 4 bases and J 5 bases; bases outside gene matches: 6. This CDR3 is 14 amino acids long. The germline CDR1 and CDR2 sequences are MNHNS and SASEGT. CDR3 DNA: TGTGCCAGCAGTGGACAGGGGTTGGGTGAGACCCAGTACTTC. It codes for CASSGQGLGETQYF.

J is TRBJ2-3 and V is TRBV9; TRBD1 is a possible D gene (6 bases). CDR3 size: 15 residues. The germline gives CDR1 SGDLS, CDR2 YYNGEE. V gave up 0 bases and J gave up 5 bases, with 13 bases separating them. The CDR3 loop is CASSVDQGPLDTQYF. Written as DNA, the CDR3 is TGTGCCAGCAGCGTAGATCAGGGGCCCCTAGATACGCAGTATTTT. The complete variable domain, with remaining parts taken from reference TRBV9 and TRBJ2-3, reads DSGVTQTPKHLITATGQRVTLRCSPRSGDLSVYWYQQSLDQGLQFLIQYYNGEERAKGNILERFSAQQFPDLHSELNLSSLELGDSALYFCASSVDQGPLDTQYFGPGTRLTVL.